This is a list of T cell receptor beta chains from one sample in a study of blood T cell repertoires in COVID-19. The repertoire was sequenced with immunoSEQ multiplex PCR; TCRdb's copy has only in-frame clones and lacks some. The sample consists of about 75,000 clones, around 89% of them appearing once. Sequenced material: peripheral blood. Receptors originate from a human donor in a cohort sampled during active COVID-19. CDR3s include the opening cysteine and the closing phenylalanine or tryptophan. Fields, in order: clone size, V gene, J gene, D gene, CDR3 protein, CDR3 DNA. D genes are given only for firm matches. Clone size appears in some rows only: once, few, many, or a class for an expanded clone.

-	TRBV2	TRBJ2-3	-	CASSLDRISTDTQYF	TGTGCCAGCAGCCTGGACAGAATCTCCACAGATACGCAGTATTTT
few	TRBV10-2	TRBJ2-7	TRBD2	CASSESLAALSYEQYF	TGCGCCAGCAGTGAGTCCCTAGCGGCGCTCTCCTACGAGCAGTACTTC
-	TRBV5-6	TRBJ2-3	TRBD2	CASSLAFSTSGFTDTQYF	TGTGCCAGCAGCTTGGCCTTCTCGACTAGCGGTTTCACAGATACGCAGTATTTT
-	TRBV9	TRBJ2-7	TRBD2	CASSVGGSGGPSTLQYF	TGTGCCAGCAGCGTAGGAGGTAGCGGGGGGCCTTCTACGTTGCAGTACTTC
-	TRBV6-5	TRBJ2-7	TRBD2	CASSPTSGSVYEQYF	TGTGCCAGCAGTCCGACTAGCGGGAGTGTCTACGAGCAGTACTTC
-	TRBV19	TRBJ1-1	TRBD1	CASRNPGQGANTEAFF	TGTGCCAGTAGAAACCCGGGACAGGGGGCGAACACTGAAGCTTTCTTT
-	TRBV3-1/TRBV3-2	TRBJ2-5	TRBD2	CATGPTSGARETQYF	TGTGCCACCGGCCCAACTAGCGGGGCCCGCGAGACCCAGTACTTC
-	TRBV5-1	TRBJ2-7	-	CASSLEAASYEQYF	TGCGCCAGCAGCTTGGAAGCGGCCTCCTACGAGCAGTACTTC
once	TRBV6-5	TRBJ2-4	-	CASSSDWAKNIQYF	TGTGCCAGCAGCTCAGATTGGGCCAAAAACATTCAGTACTTC
-	TRBV2	TRBJ1-5	-	CASREGGAGNQPQHF	TGTGCCAGCAGGGAAGGCGGGGCCGGCAATCAGCCCCAGCATTTT
-	TRBV9	TRBJ2-3	TRBD2	CASSSSGSHSTDTQYF	TGTGCCAGCAGCTCTAGCGGGAGCCATAGCACAGATACGCAGTATTTT
-	TRBV14	TRBJ2-1	-	CASSQEAGVHEQFF	TGTGCCAGCAGCCAAGAAGCAGGGGTACATGAGCAGTTCTTC
few	TRBV2	TRBJ1-5	-	CASSDSQPQHF	TGTGCCAGCAGTGATTCGCAGCCCCAGCATTTT
-	TRBV10-3	TRBJ2-7	TRBD1	CAISSGQEDEQYF	TGTGCCATCAGTTCGGGACAGGAGGACGAGCAGTACTTC
-	TRBV21-1	TRBJ1-1	-	CASSKGGQAEAFF	TGTGCCAGCAGCAAGGGGGGACAGGCTGAAGCTTTCTTT
-	TRBV30	TRBJ1-1	-	CAWSVDLNTEAFF	TGTGCCTGGAGTGTAGACTTGAACACTGAAGCTTTCTTT
-	TRBV28	TRBJ2-7	-	CASKEQAFYEQYF	TGTGCCAGCAAGGAACAGGCGTTCTACGAGCAGTACTTC
-	TRBV6-6	TRBJ2-7	-	CASSYARPRDYEQYF	TGTGCCAGCAGTTACGCGAGGCCGCGGGACTACGAGCAGTACTTC
-	TRBV27	TRBJ2-2	TRBD2	CASSLSGGVFSITGELFF	TGTGCCAGCAGTTTATCTGGGGGGGTGTTTAGTATTACCGGGGAGCTGTTTTTT
-	TRBV3-1/TRBV3-2	TRBJ1-4	TRBD1	CASSPGTPGGGEKLFF	TGTGCCAGCAGCCCGGGGACCCCAGGGGGAGGAGAAAAACTGTTTTTT
-	TRBV27	TRBJ2-3	TRBD1	CASSTRQGNLRDTQYF	TGTGCCAGCAGTACCCGACAGGGTAACTTGAGGGATACGCAGTATTTT
-	TRBV6-4	TRBJ2-1	TRBD2	CASSDSRTRSANEQFF	TGTGCCAGCAGTGACTCGAGGACTAGATCAGCCAATGAGCAGTTCTTC
-	TRBV7-8	TRBJ1-3	-	CASTPTAGNTIYF	TGTGCCAGCACCCCGACAGCTGGAAACACCATATATTTT
-	TRBV19	TRBJ1-1	-	CASNPGVGSTEAFF	TGTGCCAGTAACCCAGGGGTTGGGAGCACTGAAGCTTTCTTT
-	TRBV27	TRBJ2-7	-	CASSLGAHNSYEQYF	TGTGCCAGCAGTTTGGGGGCTCACAATTCCTACGAGCAGTACTTC
once	TRBV19	TRBJ2-1	TRBD1	CASSIQGQVSYNEQFF	TGTGCCAGTAGTATACAAGGACAGGTGTCCTACAATGAGCAGTTCTTC
few	TRBV5-4	TRBJ1-6	-	CASSLDRYNSPLHF	TGTGCCAGCAGCTTGGACAGATATAATTCACCCCTCCACTTT
-	TRBV11-2	TRBJ1-1	TRBD1	CASSTYRTGYMDTEAFF	TGTGCCAGCAGCACCTATAGGACAGGGTATATGGACACTGAAGCTTTCTTT
-	TRBV7-6	TRBJ2-1	TRBD1	CASSRQGSSYNEQFF	TGTGCCAGCAGCAGACAGGGTAGCTCCTACAATGAGCAGTTCTTC